A single sample gave rise to the 5 T cell receptor beta chains below, sequenced in a study of T cells in women clearing cervical HPV infection (dated by TCRdb to the late 2010s). The library was produced with the immunoSEQ multiplex PCR assay. Held by TCRdb, this immuneACCESS table contains in-frame sequences only and omits some clones. Under half of the omission traces to an unresolved V gene where checked; the cause of the rest is unknown. The sample table includes under 20,000 clones. Less than 3.5% of the sample goes to the ten largest clones. Specimen: blood buffy coat. The receptors derive from a woman aged 18 to 69 with a cervical HPV16 infection that either progressed to CIN3+ or cleared (not recorded which).

In the case of this clone: Coverage ceases 3 residues before the CDR3 finishes, and the germline J gene fills in the end. This rearrangement joins TRBV20-1 to TRBJ2-3, with TRBD2 as a possible D gene (6 bases). The germline V gene encodes CDR1 DFQATT and CDR2 SNEGSKA (reference sequence). The CDR3 contains 14 residues. The V gene lost 4 bases and the J gene lost 6 bases, with 17 bases spanning the gap. The chain's CDR3 is CSATRDFQLDTQYF. CDR3 DNA (partial): TGCAGTGCTACCCGGGACTTCCAGTTGGATACG.

As to this clone: The read terminates 3 residues ahead of where the CDR3 ends, so the germline J gene completes it. The chain employs TRBV20-1 and TRBJ1-2; D gene uncertain. Germline loops: CDR1 DFQATT, CDR2 SNEGSKA (reference sequence). The CDR3 totals 13 residues. Deletions cut 0 bases from V and 1 base from J, with 6 bases between. This CDR3 is CSARDSYNYGYTF. The DNA read from the CDR3 is TGCAGTGCTAGAGACAGTTATAACTATGGC.

As concerns this clone: The read is 3 residues too short to cover the CDR3 end, so that end is filled in from the germline J gene. V gene TRBV12-3 or TRBV12-4 combines with J gene TRBJ2-7, with TRBD1 matching 7 bases. CDR3 size: 17 residues. Germline trimming cut 6 bases from V and 1 base from J; bases unmatched to any gene: 15. The CDR3 bases that were read are TGTGCCAGCAGCAAGGGGACAGATCGGCAGCTTTCCTACGAG. Its protein is CASSKGTDRQLSYE. The whole CDR3 is CASSKGTDRQLSYEQYF.

Of note for this clone: The read ends 3 residues before the CDR3 terminus; that terminus is restored from the germline J gene. The chain is built from TRBV7-9 and TRBJ1-4; TRBD1 matches at 10 bases. This CDR3 region has 14 residues. The junction had 3 bases not matched to a gene; V was cut back by 3 bases and J by 8 bases. The germline V gene encodes CDR1 SEHNR and CDR2 FQNEAQ (reference sequence). The CDR3: CASSLTGGKEKLFF. Incomplete CDR3 DNA: TGTGCCAGCAGCTTGACAGGGGGCAAGGAAAAA. The entire variable domain, with the rest obtained from reference TRBV7-9 and TRBJ1-4, is as follows: DTGVSQNPRHKITKRGQNVTFRCDPISEHNRLYWYRQTLGQGPEFLTYFQNEAQLEKSRLLSDRFSAERPKGSFSTLEIQRTEQGDSAMYLCASSLTGGKEKLFFGSGTQLSVL.

Comment on this clone: The read terminates 3 residues ahead of where the CDR3 ends, so the germline J gene completes it. The chain recombines TRBV5-1 with TRBJ2-7; 8 bases align to TRBD1. The V gene's germline CDR1 is SGHRS and CDR2 YFSETQ. There are 15 residues in the CDR3. Trimming cost V 3 bases and J 2 bases; bases outside gene matches: 7. The chain's CDR3 is CASSWTGPAAYEQYF. The CDR3 bases that were read are TGCGCCAGCAGCTGGACAGGGCCAGCAGCCTACGAG. The variable domain in full, completed from reference TRBV5-1 and TRBJ2-7, reads KAGVTQTPRYLIKTRGQQVTLSCSPISGHRSVSWYQQTPGQGLQFLFEYFSETQRNKGNFPGRFSGRQFSNSRSEMNVSTLELGDSALYLCASSWTGPAAYEQYFGPGTRLTVT.